Included here is one T cell receptor beta chain sequence, with context. The data stem from a study of cytomegalovirus exposure and HLA in healthy donors. At the level of the study: The 95 to 150 validation repertoires used the same platform as the approximately 670 first-cohort repertoires, a later analysis reported.

The data were produced by immunoSEQ multiplex PCR, yet TCRdb's version contains in-frame clones alone and is incomplete. The sample yields some 140,000 clones, over 80% seen once. V was pared by 4 bases and J by 0 bases, with 12 bases of the junction left unmatched. The germline gives CDR1 MDHEN, CDR2 SYDVKM. This CDR3 is 19 amino acids long. The TCR originated in a woman aged 25 to 39 in good health and CMV-seropositive. The sequencing input was PBMCs. V usage is TRBV28 and J usage is TRBJ1-6; the match to TRBD1 covers 7 bases. CDR3 DNA sequence: TGTGCCAGCAGTTCCCCTCGGGAGGGGGCGAGCTCCTATAATTCACCCCTCCACTTT. Its protein is CASSSPREGASSYNSPLHF.